Listed below are T cell receptor beta chains from one sample, sequenced in a study of blood T cell repertoires in COVID-19. Produced via immunoSEQ multiplex PCR; TCRdb's table is partial and in-frame only. The sample shows about 410,000 clones, just over 85% of them seen only once. Specimen: peripheral blood. Source of these receptors: a woman in her 30s with active or convalescent COVID-19. Each CDR3 is given with its conserved first and last residue. The D gene is left open where the match is weak. Clone size is not always given. Where it is, it says once, few, many or a class for expanded clones.

TRBV25-1	-	-	TRBJ2-1	TGTGCCAGCAGTGAATCAGGGCCCCCCTCCTACAATGAGCAGTTCTTC	CASSESGPPSYNEQFF
TRBV21-1	-	-	TRBJ2-3	TGTGCCAGCAGCAACCGGACAGGGGGCGCAAATACGCAGTATTTT	CASSNRTGGANTQYF
TRBV6-1	few	TRBD1	TRBJ1-5	TGTGCCAGCAGTGACCGGGACAGGGGGCCCTATAGCAATCAGCCCCAGCATTTT	CASSDRDRGPYSNQPQHF
TRBV10-3	many	-	TRBJ2-1	TGTGCCATCAGTGAGTCGAATAAGAGGAATGAGCAGTTCTTC	CAISESNKRNEQFF
TRBV5-1	-	-	TRBJ1-2	TGCGCCAGCAGCATCGACTGGGATACGGGGAGGCCGGGCTACACCTTC	CASSIDWDTGRPGYTF
TRBV5-1	-	TRBD1	TRBJ1-2	TGCGCCAGCAGCTTGGTAGCACAGGGGACTGGCTACACCTTC	CASSLVAQGTGYTF
TRBV2	-	-	TRBJ1-1	TGTGCCAGCAGTGCCTGGCAGGGTAACACTGAAGCTTTCTTT	CASSAWQGNTEAFF
TRBV6-4	-	-	TRBJ1-1	TGTGCCAGCAGTGACTTTCCAAAGAACACTGAAGCTTTCTTT	CASSDFPKNTEAFF
TRBV7-7	few	-	TRBJ2-2	TGTGCCAGCAGCCCAGTGGGACACCCGACCGGGGAGCTGTTTTTT	CASSPVGHPTGELFF
TRBV4-1	-	TRBD2	TRBJ2-1	TGCGCCAGCAGCCAAGGGACTAGCGGGGGGGTTGGGAATGAGCAGTTCTTC	CASSQGTSGGVGNEQFF
TRBV29-1	-	TRBD1	TRBJ1-3	TGCAGCGTTGAACCACCCGACAGGGTCACAGGAAACACCATATATTTT	CSVEPPDRVTGNTIYF
TRBV19	-	TRBD1	TRBJ1-3	TGTGCCAGTAGTGCCAGGACAGGACCAAGCTCTGGAAACACCATATATTTT	CASSARTGPSSGNTIYF
TRBV7-9	-	-	TRBJ2-7	TGTGCCAGCAGCTTAGTTACAGGGAACTACGAGCAGTACTTC	CASSLVTGNYEQYF
TRBV19	-	TRBD2	TRBJ2-3	TGTGCCAGTAGTACTAGCGGGGGGTTAGGAGATACGCAGTATTTT	CASSTSGGLGDTQYF
TRBV7-9	-	TRBD1	TRBJ1-1	TGTGCCAGCAGCTCACAGGGGGCCGGGAACACTGAAGCTTTCTTT	CASSSQGAGNTEAFF
TRBV5-1	-	TRBD1	TRBJ1-2	TGCGCCAGCAGCCCAAGGACAGGGGGCGACTATGGCTACACCTTC	CASSPRTGGDYGYTF
TRBV2	-	TRBD1	TRBJ1-4	TGTGCCAGCAGCCGACAGGGGAAAAAACTGTTTTTT	CASSRQGKKLFF
TRBV4-2	many	TRBD2	TRBJ2-5	TGTGCCAGCAGCCAAGAGTCGGGCGGGGGAGCAGAGACCCAGTACTTC	CASSQESGGGAETQYF
TRBV6-5	few	-	TRBJ2-2	TGTGCCAGCAGTCGGGGAGGAGGAGGGGAGCTGTTTTTT	CASSRGGGGELFF
TRBV14	few	-	TRBJ1-1	TGTGCCAGCAGCCGAAACAGGGTTGGGAACACTGAAGCTTTCTTT	CASSRNRVGNTEAFF
TRBV5-6	-	TRBD1	TRBJ2-7	TGTGCCAGCAGCTTACCGGACAGGGACTCCTACGAGCAGTACTTC	CASSLPDRDSYEQYF
TRBV19	-	-	TRBJ1-2	TGTGCCAGTATTAAGTACGGCGGAGACGGTCTGTATGGCTACACCTTC	CASIKYGGDGLYGYTF
TRBV10-3	-	TRBD1	TRBJ1-6	TGTGCCATCAGTGCACAGGGGGCTAATTCACCCCTCCACTTT	CAISAQGANSPLHF
TRBV5-4	-	-	TRBJ2-3	TGTGCCAGCAGCCTCGGGACTTGGGTAGATACGCAGTATTTT	CASSLGTWVDTQYF
TRBV24-1	few	TRBD1	TRBJ1-1	TGTGCCACCAGTGATTCCAGGGGGCTGGGTGAAGCTTTCTTT	CATSDSRGLGEAFF
TRBV29-1	-	-	TRBJ1-1	TGCAGCGTTGATGCCTTGTCCGGGGTTAGGAACACTGAAGCTTTCTTT	CSVDALSGVRNTEAFF
TRBV7-2	-	TRBD1	TRBJ1-2	TGTGCCAGCAGCCCTCAAACAGGGGGCTCTAATGGCTACACCTTC	CASSPQTGGSNGYTF
TRBV27	once	-	TRBJ1-6	TGTGCCAGCACCTATCGTGCGCGAGGCAGTTCACCCCTCCACTTT	CASTYRARGSSPLHF
TRBV20-1	-	-	TRBJ2-1	TGCAGTGCTGGGCGAGCTATTGAGCAGTTCTTC	CSAGRAIEQFF
TRBV6-1	few	TRBD1	TRBJ1-1	TGTGCCAGCAGTGAAGAGCAGGGGGGCAGCACTGAAGCTTTCTTT	CASSEEQGGSTEAFF
TRBV6-5	-	TRBD1	TRBJ1-1	TGTGCCAGCAGAATGGGACAGGGCAGGGAAGCTTTCTTT	CASRMGQGREAFF
TRBV25-1	-	TRBD1	TRBJ1-5	TGTGCCAGCAGCCCGGGACAGGGATATCAGCCCCAGCATTTT	CASSPGQGYQPQHF
TRBV7-2	once	TRBD2	TRBJ2-1	TGTGCCAGCAGCTTCAACAGGAGGGACTACGACTACAATGAGCAGTTCTTC	CASSFNRRDYDYNEQFF
TRBV5-6	-	TRBD1	TRBJ2-1	TGTGCCAGCAGCAATCGGGACAGGGGCTCGTACAATGAGCAGTTCTTC	CASSNRDRGSYNEQFF
TRBV6-5	few	-	TRBJ1-5	TGTGCCAGCGGGGCCCCGGGGAGGCGCCCGCAGCCCCAGCATTTT	CASGAPGRRPQPQHF
TRBV12-5	-	-	TRBJ1-1	TGTGCTAGAAGTTTGGCCGGGGGAGGGGGCACTGAAGCTTTCTTT	CARSLAGGGGTEAFF
TRBV28	few	TRBD1	TRBJ1-4	TGTGCCAGCAGTTTCTTTGAGACAGGGGGCTCTGAAAAACTGTTTTTT	CASSFFETGGSEKLFF
TRBV4-2	-	TRBD2	TRBJ2-2	TGTGCCAGCAGCGGACTAGCGGACACCGGGGAGCTGTTTTTT	CASSGLADTGELFF
TRBV5-1	once	-	TRBJ2-1	TGCGCCAGCAGCTTGAGCGGTACCTCCTACAATGAGCAGTTCTTC	CASSLSGTSYNEQFF
TRBV19	-	TRBD1	TRBJ1-1	TGTGCCAGTAGTACGGGACAGTTGAACACTGAAGCTTTCTTT	CASSTGQLNTEAFF
TRBV6-6	-	-	TRBJ2-1	TGTGCCAGCAGTTCTGCTCGGGAGCAGTTCTTC	CASSSAREQFF